This TCR beta chain stems from a study of blood T cell repertoires in COVID-19. As handled by the study authors: Estimation of nucleated cell counts was performed using reference gene primer amplification. The data were produced by immunoSEQ multiplex PCR, yet TCRdb's version contains in-frame clones alone and is incomplete. V and J calls plus clone size are reproduced from that table; the DNA served to infer D and trimming. The sample holds 250,000 or so clones, 89% seen once. Deletions cut 5 bases from V and 7 bases from J, with 9 bases between. CDR3 length: 13 amino acids. Per the germline V gene, CDR1 is SGHNT and CDR2 is YENEEA.

The sequence was obtained from a woman between 35 and 50 years old who had recovered from COVID-19. Sequenced sample: peripheral blood. The chain links TRBV11-3 to TRBJ1-6; a possible D gene is TRBD1 (6 bases). This CDR3 is CASSTGQNSPLHF. The CDR3 DNA reads as TGTGCCAGCAGCACCGGACAGAATTCACCCCTCCACTTT.